The rows below give T cell receptor beta chains drawn from one sample of a study of STAT5B mutations in CD4+ large granular lymphocyte leukemia. TCRdb's copy holds only in-frame clones and misses some; the assay was immunoSEQ multiplex PCR. The profile covers 20,000 or so clones, with approximately 84% appearing a single time and less than 15% taken by the ten largest. Sequenced: CD4+ T cells from blood buffy coats. These receptors originate from a human donor in good health. Each CDR3 is given with its conserved first and last residue. Fields, in order: clone size, J gene, D gene, V gene, CDR3 DNA, CDR3 protein. D genes are given only for firm matches. Where a row states a size, it is once, few, many or the class of an expanded clone; other rows omit it.

clone size: -
J gene: TRBJ2-7
D gene: -
V gene: TRBV5-5
CDR3 DNA: TGTGCCAGCAACAGGGAACCCTACGAGCAGTACTTC
CDR3 protein: CASNREPYEQYF

clone size: -
J gene: TRBJ1-5
D gene: -
V gene: TRBV19
CDR3 DNA: TGTGCCAGTAGTATGTCTGATAGCAATCAGCCCCAGCATTTT
CDR3 protein: CASSMSDSNQPQHF

clone size: -
J gene: TRBJ2-2
D gene: -
V gene: TRBV6-6
CDR3 DNA: TGTGCCAGCAGTTACTTTGATGGTCCCGGGGAGCTGTTTTTT
CDR3 protein: CASSYFDGPGELFF

clone size: -
J gene: TRBJ2-3
D gene: -
V gene: TRBV19
CDR3 DNA: TGTGCCAGTAGCGATTTCGGTGGATTCACAGATACGCAGTATTTT
CDR3 protein: CASSDFGGFTDTQYF

clone size: -
J gene: TRBJ1-1
D gene: TRBD1
V gene: TRBV25-1
CDR3 DNA: TGTGCCAGCAGAACAGGGGGCGCAGCCACTGAAGCTTTCTTT
CDR3 protein: CASRTGGAATEAFF

clone size: -
J gene: TRBJ1-2
D gene: TRBD1
V gene: TRBV30
CDR3 DNA: TGTGCCTGGAGTGGGGGACAGGGGTTTACCTATGGCTACACCTTC
CDR3 protein: CAWSGGQGFTYGYTF

clone size: -
J gene: TRBJ2-3
D gene: -
V gene: TRBV11-2
CDR3 DNA: TGTGCCACATCATACGGGCCCACCGCAGATACGCAGTATTTT
CDR3 protein: CATSYGPTADTQYF

clone size: -
J gene: TRBJ2-7
D gene: -
V gene: TRBV2
CDR3 DNA: TGTGCCAGCTTATTATCACCCAATGGGGAGCAGTACTTC
CDR3 protein: CASLLSPNGEQYF

clone size: -
J gene: TRBJ1-5
D gene: TRBD1
V gene: TRBV11-2
CDR3 DNA: TGTGCCAGCAGCTTAGGAGTAGGGGGCCAGCCCCAGCATTTT
CDR3 protein: CASSLGVGGQPQHF

clone size: -
J gene: TRBJ2-1
D gene: TRBD1
V gene: TRBV6-5
CDR3 DNA: TGTGCCAGCAGTTACCGACAGGGTCTTTACAATGAGCAGTTCTTC
CDR3 protein: CASSYRQGLYNEQFF

clone size: -
J gene: TRBJ1-2
D gene: -
V gene: TRBV29-1
CDR3 DNA: TGCAGCGTCGAGGACGGAAGCTACACCTTC
CDR3 protein: CSVEDGSYTF

clone size: -
J gene: TRBJ2-3
D gene: -
V gene: TRBV11-3
CDR3 DNA: TGTGCCAGCAGCATGACTTGGGGGGATACGCAGTATTTT
CDR3 protein: CASSMTWGDTQYF

clone size: -
J gene: TRBJ1-2
D gene: TRBD1
V gene: TRBV6-1
CDR3 DNA: TGTGCCAGCAGGGACAGGTTCTATGGCTACACCTTC
CDR3 protein: CASRDRFYGYTF

clone size: -
J gene: TRBJ2-2
D gene: TRBD2
V gene: TRBV7-8
CDR3 DNA: TGTGCCAGCAGCTTATCTAGCGGGCGCGGGGAGCTGTTTTTT
CDR3 protein: CASSLSSGRGELFF

clone size: -
J gene: TRBJ2-3
D gene: -
V gene: TRBV6-1
CDR3 DNA: TGTGCCAGCAGTGTAGAAATCCGGGACGGGGATACGCAGTATTTT
CDR3 protein: CASSVEIRDGDTQYF

clone size: few
J gene: TRBJ1-1
D gene: TRBD1
V gene: TRBV19
CDR3 DNA: TGTGCCAGCCGGGACAGGGGGCAATCAGGCACTGAAGCTTTCTTT
CDR3 protein: CASRDRGQSGTEAFF

clone size: few
J gene: TRBJ1-4
D gene: -
V gene: TRBV28
CDR3 DNA: TGTGCCAGCGGGCAGGTTGCTGAAAAACTGTTTTTT
CDR3 protein: CASGQVAEKLFF

clone size: -
J gene: TRBJ1-1
D gene: -
V gene: TRBV18
CDR3 DNA: TGTGCCAGCTCACCGCAGGGGAACACTGAAGCTTTCTTT
CDR3 protein: CASSPQGNTEAFF

clone size: -
J gene: TRBJ1-5
D gene: TRBD1
V gene: TRBV2
CDR3 DNA: TGTGCCAGCAGGGATAAAAGACAGGGTCAGCCCCAGCATTTT
CDR3 protein: CASRDKRQGQPQHF

clone size: -
J gene: TRBJ2-3
D gene: TRBD2
V gene: TRBV15
CDR3 DNA: TGTGCCACCAGCAGAGATGAGCTAGCGGGAGGTTCCCCCTATCGCACAGATACGCAGTATTTT
CDR3 protein: CATSRDELAGGSPYRTDTQYF

clone size: -
J gene: TRBJ2-7
D gene: -
V gene: TRBV2
CDR3 DNA: TGTGCCAGCAGTGAAGAGAATAGCGTCTACGAGCAGTACTTC
CDR3 protein: CASSEENSVYEQYF

clone size: -
J gene: TRBJ1-2
D gene: -
V gene: TRBV27
CDR3 DNA: TGTGCCAGCAGTTTATCCGGGGCGGCCTATGGCTACACCTTC
CDR3 protein: CASSLSGAAYGYTF

clone size: -
J gene: TRBJ1-4
D gene: -
V gene: TRBV28
CDR3 DNA: TGTGCCAGCAGTCCTCGCGGGCCGCAATCTAATGAAAAACTGTTTTTT
CDR3 protein: CASSPRGPQSNEKLFF

clone size: few
J gene: TRBJ1-1
D gene: -
V gene: TRBV5-5
CDR3 DNA: TGTGCCAGCAGCTTGGTCGGGGGCCAAAGAGGCACTGAAGCTTTCTTT
CDR3 protein: CASSLVGGQRGTEAFF

clone size: once
J gene: TRBJ2-1
D gene: -
V gene: TRBV11-2
CDR3 DNA: TGTGCCAGCAGCTTAGAGGCGCCCGACACGGTAGGGCCATTCTTC
CDR3 protein: CASSLEAPDTVGPFF

clone size: -
J gene: TRBJ1-5
D gene: TRBD1
V gene: TRBV5-8
CDR3 DNA: TGTGCCAGCAGCTGGACAGGGAATGTTAATCAGCCCCAGCATTTT
CDR3 protein: CASSWTGNVNQPQHF

clone size: -
J gene: TRBJ2-2
D gene: TRBD2
V gene: TRBV14
CDR3 DNA: TGTGCCAGCAGCCAACTAGCGGGAGTGTTCACCGGGGAGCTGTTTTTT
CDR3 protein: CASSQLAGVFTGELFF

clone size: once
J gene: TRBJ1-2
D gene: -
V gene: TRBV5-5
CDR3 DNA: TGTGCCAGCAGCTTCTCACAGTATGGCTACACCTTC
CDR3 protein: CASSFSQYGYTF

clone size: -
J gene: TRBJ2-1
D gene: -
V gene: TRBV29-1
CDR3 DNA: TGCAGCGTGGCCTCGCATTACAATGAGCAGTTCTTC
CDR3 protein: CSVASHYNEQFF

clone size: -
J gene: TRBJ1-2
D gene: -
V gene: TRBV19
CDR3 DNA: TGTGCCAGTAGTATGAGAGGGGACTATGGCTACACCTTC
CDR3 protein: CASSMRGDYGYTF

clone size: -
J gene: TRBJ2-7
D gene: -
V gene: TRBV19
CDR3 DNA: TGTGCCAGTAGTTTCGGGTACGAGCAGTACTTC
CDR3 protein: CASSFGYEQYF

clone size: -
J gene: TRBJ2-5
D gene: -
V gene: TRBV9
CDR3 DNA: TGTGCCAGCAGCTTGGGACGGGGCGACCAAGAGACCCAGTACTTC
CDR3 protein: CASSLGRGDQETQYF

clone size: -
J gene: TRBJ2-5
D gene: -
V gene: TRBV11-2
CDR3 DNA: TGTGCCAGCAGCTTAATGGGGTCGGGCATGGAGACCCAGTACTTC
CDR3 protein: CASSLMGSGMETQYF

clone size: -
J gene: TRBJ2-2
D gene: -
V gene: TRBV10-1
CDR3 DNA: TGCGCCAGCAGCCCTCCGCAGGGTGAGCTGTTTTTT
CDR3 protein: CASSPPQGELFF

clone size: -
J gene: TRBJ2-3
D gene: TRBD2
V gene: TRBV20-1
CDR3 DNA: TGCAGTGCGGGGACTAGGGATACGCAGTATTTT
CDR3 protein: CSAGTRDTQYF

clone size: -
J gene: TRBJ2-1
D gene: -
V gene: TRBV23-1
CDR3 DNA: TGCGCCAGCAGTCAAGAAGAGGGAGATAGGGGCAATGAGCAGTTCTTC
CDR3 protein: CASSQEEGDRGNEQFF

clone size: few
J gene: TRBJ1-1
D gene: TRBD1
V gene: TRBV9
CDR3 DNA: TGTGCCAGCACAAGGGGGCAGCACACTGAAGCTTTCTTT
CDR3 protein: CASTRGQHTEAFF

clone size: -
J gene: TRBJ1-1
D gene: TRBD1
V gene: TRBV30
CDR3 DNA: TGTGCCTGGGACAGGGGTTTGAACACTGAAGCTTTCTTT
CDR3 protein: CAWDRGLNTEAFF

clone size: -
J gene: TRBJ1-1
D gene: -
V gene: TRBV19
CDR3 DNA: TGTGCCAGTAGCCCTGAGGGCCTTAACACTGAAGCTTTCTTT
CDR3 protein: CASSPEGLNTEAFF

clone size: -
J gene: TRBJ1-1
D gene: -
V gene: TRBV6-5
CDR3 DNA: TGTGCCAGCAGTTACGGAGTTGGGGGGAGGGGAGCTTTCTTT
CDR3 protein: CASSYGVGGRGAFF

clone size: -
J gene: TRBJ2-7
D gene: TRBD1
V gene: TRBV7-8
CDR3 DNA: TGTGCCAGCAGCCCCCGGGCGACAGGGGTCTCCTACGAGCAGTACTTC
CDR3 protein: CASSPRATGVSYEQYF

clone size: -
J gene: TRBJ2-1
D gene: -
V gene: TRBV12-5
CDR3 DNA: TGTGCTAGTGGTTTGGTACGTCTAGACGTCGGATTTGGGGGTTACAATGAGCAGTTCTTC
CDR3 protein: CASGLVRLDVGFGGYNEQFF

clone size: -
J gene: TRBJ1-2
D gene: TRBD1
V gene: TRBV27
CDR3 DNA: TGTGCCAGCAGAGCCCTAGGGACAGGGGAGGACGGCTACACCTTC
CDR3 protein: CASRALGTGEDGYTF

clone size: -
J gene: TRBJ2-7
D gene: TRBD2
V gene: TRBV7-6
CDR3 DNA: TGTGCCAGCAGCGAAAATAGCGGGAGCGGCTACGAGCAGTACTTC
CDR3 protein: CASSENSGSGYEQYF